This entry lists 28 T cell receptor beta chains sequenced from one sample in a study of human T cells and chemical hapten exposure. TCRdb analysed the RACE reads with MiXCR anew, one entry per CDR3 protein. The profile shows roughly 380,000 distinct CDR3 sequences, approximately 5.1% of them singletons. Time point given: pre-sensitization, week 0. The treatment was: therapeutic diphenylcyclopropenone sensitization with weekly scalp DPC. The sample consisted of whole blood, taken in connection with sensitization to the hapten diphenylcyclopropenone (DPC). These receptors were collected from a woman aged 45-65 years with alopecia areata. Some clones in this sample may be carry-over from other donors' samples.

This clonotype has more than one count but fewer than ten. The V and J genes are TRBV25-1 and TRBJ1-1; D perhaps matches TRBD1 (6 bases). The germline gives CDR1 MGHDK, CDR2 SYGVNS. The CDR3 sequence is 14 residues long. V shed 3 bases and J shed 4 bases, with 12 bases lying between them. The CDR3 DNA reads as TGTGCCAGCAGTGACGCAGGGGTGAGCACTGAAGCTTTCTTT. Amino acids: CASSDAGVSTEAFF.

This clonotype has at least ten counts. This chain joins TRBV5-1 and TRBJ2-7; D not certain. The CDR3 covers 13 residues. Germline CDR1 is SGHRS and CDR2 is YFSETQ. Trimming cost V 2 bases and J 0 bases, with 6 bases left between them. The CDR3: CASSFPYSYEQYF. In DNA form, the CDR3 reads TGCGCCAGCAGCTTCCCTTACTCCTACGAGCAGTACTTC.

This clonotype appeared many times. The DNA of the CDR3 is TGTGCCAGCACCAATCGACAGGTTCCCTCCTACGAGCAGTACTTC. Its protein product is CASTNRQVPSYEQYF. The V and J genes are TRBV6-2 or TRBV6-3 and TRBJ2-7; perhaps TRBD1 as D (6 bases). The CDR3 extends over 15 amino acids. CDR1 and CDR2 (germline): MNHEY, SVGEGT. V lost 7 bases, J lost 0 bases, and 16 bases lay in between.

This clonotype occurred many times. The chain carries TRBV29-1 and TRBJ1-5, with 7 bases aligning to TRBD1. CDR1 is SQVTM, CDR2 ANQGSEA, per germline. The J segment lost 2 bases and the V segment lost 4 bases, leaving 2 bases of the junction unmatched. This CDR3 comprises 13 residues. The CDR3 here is CSVVGTGNQPQHF. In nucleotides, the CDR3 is TGCAGCGTTGTCGGGACAGGCAATCAGCCCCAGCATTTT.

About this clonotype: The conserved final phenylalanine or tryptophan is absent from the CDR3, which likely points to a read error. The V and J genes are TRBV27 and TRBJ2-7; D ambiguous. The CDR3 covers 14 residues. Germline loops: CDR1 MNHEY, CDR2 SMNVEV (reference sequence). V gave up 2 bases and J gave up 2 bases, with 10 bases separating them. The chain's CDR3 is CASSLKGSTYEQYY. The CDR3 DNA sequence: TGTGCCAGCAGTTTAAAGGGCAGCACCTACGAGCAGTACTAC.

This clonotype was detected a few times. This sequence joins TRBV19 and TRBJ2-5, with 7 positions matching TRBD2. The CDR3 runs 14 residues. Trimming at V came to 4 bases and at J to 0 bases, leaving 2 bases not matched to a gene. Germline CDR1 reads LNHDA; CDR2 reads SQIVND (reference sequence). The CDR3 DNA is TGTGCCAGTAGTACGGGACTAAACCAAGAGACCCAGTACTTC. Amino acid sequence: CASSTGLNQETQYF.

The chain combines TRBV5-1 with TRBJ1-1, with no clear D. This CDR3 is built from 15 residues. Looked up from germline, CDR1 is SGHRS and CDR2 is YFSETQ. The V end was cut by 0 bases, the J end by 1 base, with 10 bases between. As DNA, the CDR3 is TGCGCCAGCAGCTTGGTTTCATCCAGGAACACTGAAGCTTTCTTT. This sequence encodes CASSLVSSRNTEAFF.

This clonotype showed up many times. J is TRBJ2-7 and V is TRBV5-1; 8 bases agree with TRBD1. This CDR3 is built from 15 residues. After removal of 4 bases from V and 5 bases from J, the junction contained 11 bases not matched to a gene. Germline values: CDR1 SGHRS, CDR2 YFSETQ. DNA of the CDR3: TGCGCCAGCAGCCCGGGTGGCAGGGGGCTGGACGAGCAGTACTTC. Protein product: CASSPGGRGLDEQYF.

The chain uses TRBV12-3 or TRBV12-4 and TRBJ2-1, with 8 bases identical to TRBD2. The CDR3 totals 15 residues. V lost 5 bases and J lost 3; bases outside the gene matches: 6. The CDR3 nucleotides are TGTGCCAGCAGTGCACTAGCGGAGTTCTACAATGAGCAGTTCTTC. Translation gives CASSALAEFYNEQFF.

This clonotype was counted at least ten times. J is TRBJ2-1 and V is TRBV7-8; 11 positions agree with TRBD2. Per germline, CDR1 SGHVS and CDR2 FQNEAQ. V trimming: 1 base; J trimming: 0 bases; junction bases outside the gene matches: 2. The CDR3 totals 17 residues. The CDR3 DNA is TGTGCCAGCAGCTTAGGGGGACTAGCGGCCTCCTACAATGAGCAGTTCTTC. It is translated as CASSLGGLAASYNEQFF. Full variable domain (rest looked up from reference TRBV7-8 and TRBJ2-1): GAGVSQSPRYKVAKRGQDVALRCDPISGHVSLFWYQQALGQGPEFLTYFQNEAQLDKSGLPSDRFFAERPEGSVSTLKIQRTQQEDSAVYLCASSLGGLAASYNEQFFGPGTRLTVL.

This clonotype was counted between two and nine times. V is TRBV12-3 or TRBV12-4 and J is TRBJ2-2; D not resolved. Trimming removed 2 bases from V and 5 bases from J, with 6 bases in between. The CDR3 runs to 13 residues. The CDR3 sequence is CASSLIETGELFF. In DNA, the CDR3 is TGTGCCAGCAGTTTAATAGAGACCGGGGAGCTGTTTTTT.

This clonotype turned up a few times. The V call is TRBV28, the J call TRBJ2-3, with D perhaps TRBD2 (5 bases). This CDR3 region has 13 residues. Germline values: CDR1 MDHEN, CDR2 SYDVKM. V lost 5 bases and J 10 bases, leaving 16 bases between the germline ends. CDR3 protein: CASSGGLADPQYF. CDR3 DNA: TGTGCCAGCAGTGGCGGGCTTGCAGACCCGCAGTATTTT.

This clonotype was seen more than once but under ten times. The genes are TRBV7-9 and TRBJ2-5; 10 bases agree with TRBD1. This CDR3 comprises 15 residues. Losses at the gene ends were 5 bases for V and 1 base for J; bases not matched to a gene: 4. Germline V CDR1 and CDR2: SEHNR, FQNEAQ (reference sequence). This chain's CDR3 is CASSAGQGIQETQYF. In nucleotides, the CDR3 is TGTGCCAGCAGCGCGGGACAGGGGATCCAAGAGACCCAGTACTTC.

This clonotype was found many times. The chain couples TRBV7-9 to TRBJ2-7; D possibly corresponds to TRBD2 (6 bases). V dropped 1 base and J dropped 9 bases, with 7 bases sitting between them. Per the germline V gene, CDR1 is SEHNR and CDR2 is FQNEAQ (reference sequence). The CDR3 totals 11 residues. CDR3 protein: CASSLGGGQYF. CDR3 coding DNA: TGTGCCAGCAGCTTAGGGGGAGGGCAGTACTTC.

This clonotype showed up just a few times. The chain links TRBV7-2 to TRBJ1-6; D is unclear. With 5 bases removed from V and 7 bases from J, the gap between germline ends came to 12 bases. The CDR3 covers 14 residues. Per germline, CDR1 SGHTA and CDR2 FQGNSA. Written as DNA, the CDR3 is TGTGCCAGCAGCCCCGTGCAGCGAAATTCACCCCTCCACTTT. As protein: CASSPVQRNSPLHF.

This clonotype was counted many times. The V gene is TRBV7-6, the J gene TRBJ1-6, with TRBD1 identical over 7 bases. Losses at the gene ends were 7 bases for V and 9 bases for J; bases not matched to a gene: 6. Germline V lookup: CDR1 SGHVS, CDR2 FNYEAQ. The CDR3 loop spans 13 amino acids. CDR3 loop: CASNPNRGSPLHF. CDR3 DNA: TGTGCCAGCAACCCAAACAGGGGTTCACCCCTCCACTTT.

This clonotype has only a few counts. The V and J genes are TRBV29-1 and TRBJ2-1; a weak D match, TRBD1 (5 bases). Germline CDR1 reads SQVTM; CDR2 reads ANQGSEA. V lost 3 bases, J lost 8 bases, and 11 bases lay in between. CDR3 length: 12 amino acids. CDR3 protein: CSVDQGVDEQFF. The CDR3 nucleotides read TGCAGCGTTGATCAGGGCGTGGATGAGCAGTTCTTC.

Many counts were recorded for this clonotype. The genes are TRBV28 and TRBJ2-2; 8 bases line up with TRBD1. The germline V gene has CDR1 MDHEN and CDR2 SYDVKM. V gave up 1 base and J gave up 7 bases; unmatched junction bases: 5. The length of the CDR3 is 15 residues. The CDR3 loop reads CASSLSDRAGGELFF. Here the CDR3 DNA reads TGTGCCAGCAGTTTATCGGACAGGGCTGGCGGGGAGCTGTTTTTT.

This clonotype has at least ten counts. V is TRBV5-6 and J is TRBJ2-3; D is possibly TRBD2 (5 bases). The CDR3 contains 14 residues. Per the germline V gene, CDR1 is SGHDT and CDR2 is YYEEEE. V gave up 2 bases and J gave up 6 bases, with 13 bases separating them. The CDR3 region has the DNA TGTGCCAGCAGCTTTACGGGATTGTCGGATACGCAGTATTTT. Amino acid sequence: CASSFTGLSDTQYF. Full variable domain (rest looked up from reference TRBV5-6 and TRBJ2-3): DAGVTQSPTHLIKTRGQQVTLRCSPKSGHDTVSWYQQALGQGPQFIFQYYEEEERQRGNFPDRFSGHQFPNYSSELNVNALLLGDSALYLCASSFTGLSDTQYFGPGTRLTVL.

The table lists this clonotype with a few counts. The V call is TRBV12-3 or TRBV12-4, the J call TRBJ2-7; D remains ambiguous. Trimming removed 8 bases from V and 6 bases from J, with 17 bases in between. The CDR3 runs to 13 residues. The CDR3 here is CASGPGTLGEQYF. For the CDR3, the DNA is TGTGCCAGCGGTCCGGGCACTCTTGGCGAGCAGTACTTC.

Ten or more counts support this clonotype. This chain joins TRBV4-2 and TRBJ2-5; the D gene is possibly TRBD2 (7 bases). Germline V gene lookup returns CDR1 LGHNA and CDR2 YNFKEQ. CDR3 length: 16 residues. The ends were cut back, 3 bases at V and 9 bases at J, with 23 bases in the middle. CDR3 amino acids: CASSQDPGARRGAQYF. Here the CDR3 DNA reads TGTGCCAGCAGCCAGGATCCGGGGGCACGCCGGGGGGCCCAGTACTTC.

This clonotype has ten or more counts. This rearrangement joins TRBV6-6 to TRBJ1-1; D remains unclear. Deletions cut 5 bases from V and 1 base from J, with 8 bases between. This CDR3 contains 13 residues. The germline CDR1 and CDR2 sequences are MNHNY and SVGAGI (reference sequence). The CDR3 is CASSTTANTEAFF. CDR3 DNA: TGTGCCAGCAGTACCACAGCGAACACTGAAGCTTTCTTT.

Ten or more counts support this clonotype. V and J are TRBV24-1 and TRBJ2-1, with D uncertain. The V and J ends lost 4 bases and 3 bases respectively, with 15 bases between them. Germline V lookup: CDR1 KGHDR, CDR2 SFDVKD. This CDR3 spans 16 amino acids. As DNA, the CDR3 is TGTGCCACCAGTGAGAGTGGTGCGACAATCTACAATGAGCAGTTCTTC. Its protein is CATSESGATIYNEQFF.

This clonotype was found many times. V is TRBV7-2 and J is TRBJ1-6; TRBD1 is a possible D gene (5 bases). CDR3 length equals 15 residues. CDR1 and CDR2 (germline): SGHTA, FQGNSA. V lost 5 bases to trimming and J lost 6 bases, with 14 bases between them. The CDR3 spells CASSPLGQSNSPLHF. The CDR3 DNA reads TGTGCCAGCAGCCCCCTGGGGCAGAGTAATTCACCCCTCCACTTT. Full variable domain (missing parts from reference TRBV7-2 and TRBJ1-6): GAGVSQSPSNKVTEKGKDVELRCDPISGHTALYWYRQSLGQGLEFLIYFQGNSAPDKSGLPSDRFSAERTGGSVSTLTIQRTQQEDSAVYLCASSPLGQSNSPLHFGNGTRLTVT.

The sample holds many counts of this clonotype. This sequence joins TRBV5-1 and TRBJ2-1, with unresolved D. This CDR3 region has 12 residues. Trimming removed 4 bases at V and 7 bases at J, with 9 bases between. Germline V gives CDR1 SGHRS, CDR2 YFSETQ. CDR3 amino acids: CASSRPDNEQFF. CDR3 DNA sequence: TGCGCCAGCAGCCGGCCGGATAATGAGCAGTTCTTC.

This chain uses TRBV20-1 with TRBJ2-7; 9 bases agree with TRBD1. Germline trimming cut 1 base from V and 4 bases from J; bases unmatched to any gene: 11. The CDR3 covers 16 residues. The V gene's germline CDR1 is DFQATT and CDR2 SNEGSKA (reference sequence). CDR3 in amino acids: CSARVPGTGRSYEQYF. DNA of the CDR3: TGCAGTGCTAGAGTCCCGGGGACAGGGAGGAGTTACGAGCAGTACTTC.

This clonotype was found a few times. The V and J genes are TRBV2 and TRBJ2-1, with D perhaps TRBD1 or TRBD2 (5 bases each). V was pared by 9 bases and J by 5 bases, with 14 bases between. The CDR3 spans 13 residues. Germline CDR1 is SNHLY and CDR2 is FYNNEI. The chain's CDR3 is CASSRDGHNEQFF. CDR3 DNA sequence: TGTGCCAGTAGTCGGGACGGACACAATGAGCAGTTCTTC.

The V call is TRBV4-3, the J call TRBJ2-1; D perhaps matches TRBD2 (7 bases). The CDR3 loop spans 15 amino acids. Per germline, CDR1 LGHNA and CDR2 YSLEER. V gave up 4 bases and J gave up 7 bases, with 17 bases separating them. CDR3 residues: CASSREGGAGNEQFF. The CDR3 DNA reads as TGCGCCAGCAGCCGGGAGGGGGGAGCTGGGAATGAGCAGTTCTTC.